This T cell receptor (beta chain) was observed in a study of T cells in localized non-small cell lung cancer. The length of the CDR3 is 12 residues. Germline CDR1 reads SEHNR; CDR2 reads FQNEAQ (reference sequence). V lost 3 bases to trimming and J lost 4 bases, with 5 bases between them. As regards this clone: Its antigen is unidentified. At the DNA level, this CDR3 is encoded by other sequences in the same sample as well.

This table comes from immunoSEQ multiplex PCR, and its TCRdb copy is limited to in-frame clones, with some not included. This sample yields approximately 88,000 clones, of which roughly 88% are seen a single time; roughly 3.9% belongs to the top ten. Study-wide results and caveats: The study linked higher blood T cell density to longer overall survival. Uninvolved adjacent lung had more T cell clonality than any other tissue, topping tumor. Heterogeneity is still possible, as just one tumor region was sequenced. In adjacent lung appeared a median around 54 of the top 100 tumor clones.

The chain couples TRBV7-9 to TRBJ2-3; D call uncertain. The TCR originated in a woman aged 40-75 years with stage II squamous cell lung carcinoma. Source: PBMCs, taken before any cancer treatment. CDR3 coding DNA: TGTGCCAGCAGCTTCTCTCCAGATACGCAGTATTTT. Translation: CASSFSPDTQYF.